These 25 T cell receptor beta chains were all obtained from the same sample, sequenced in a study of shared clonotypes between healthy human individuals. Profiled with immunoSEQ multiplex PCR; TCRdb holds only in-frame clones, not every one. The sample yields about 480,000 clones, roughly 79% seen once. Source material: PBMCs. The receptor set was obtained from a woman in her 40s in good health. Some clones in this sample may be carry-over from other donors' samples.

This clone was seen a few times. This chain connects TRBV10-1 to TRBJ1-3; D is ambiguous. Trimming left V 0 bases short and J 0 bases short, with 6 bases between. Germline V gene sequence: CDR1 WNHNN, CDR2 SYGVQD (reference sequence). The length of the CDR3 is 15 residues. CDR3 loop: CASSESLDSGNTIYF. In DNA form, the CDR3 reads TGCGCCAGCAGTGAGTCCCTGGACTCTGGAAACACCATATATTTT.

The chain recombines TRBV7-3 with TRBJ2-5, with D maybe TRBD2 (6 bases). The V gene lost 3 bases and the J gene lost 7 bases, with 6 bases spanning the gap. Germline CDR1 and CDR2: SGHTA and FQGTGA. CDR3 length equals 11 residues. CDR3 amino acids: CASSLGGTQYF. The CDR3 nucleotides are TGTGCCAGCAGCTTGGGGGGGACCCAGTACTTC.

This clone was counted between two and nine times. V gene TRBV7-2 combines with J gene TRBJ1-2, with TRBD1 matching 7 bases. The CDR3 loop spans 14 amino acids. V dropped 7 bases and J dropped 2; count of bases not matched to a gene: 7. Germline assignment: CDR1 SGHTA and CDR2 FQGNSA. The CDR3 DNA reads as TGTGCCAGCAACACCCCGACAGGGAACTATGGCTACACCTTC. Protein product: CASNTPTGNYGYTF.

The chain joins TRBV9 to TRBJ2-7, with no clear D. The CDR3 loop spans 16 amino acids. CDR1 is SGDLS, CDR2 YYNGEE, per germline. Trimming stripped 4 bases from V and 1 base from J, with 18 bases between. CDR3 sequence: CASSPGPQDGSYEQYF. The CDR3 DNA is TGTGCCAGCAGCCCGGGCCCCCAGGACGGGTCCTACGAGCAGTACTTC.

This chain connects TRBV9 to TRBJ1-1; perhaps TRBD1 as D (5 bases). CDR1 and CDR2 from the germline V gene are SGDLS and YYNGEE. This CDR3 spans 12 amino acids. The ends were cut back, 4 bases at V and 5 bases at J, with 9 bases in the middle. In DNA form, the CDR3 reads TGTGCCAGCAGCACCCGGGGGACTGAAGCTTTCTTT. It encodes CASSTRGTEAFF.

This chain uses TRBV28 with TRBJ2-7; 9 positions match TRBD2. From germline, CDR1 is MDHEN and CDR2 SYDVKM. Losses at the gene ends were 6 bases for V and 8 bases for J; bases not matched to a gene: 14. The CDR3 extends over 15 amino acids. CDR3 region: CASSGSTSGFRKQYF. In nucleotides, the CDR3 is TGTGCCAGCAGCGGCTCGACTAGCGGCTTTAGAAAGCAGTACTTC.

The V call is TRBV18, the J call TRBJ2-1; possibly TRBD2 for D (5 bases). This CDR3 is built from 13 residues. From germline, CDR1 is KGHSH and CDR2 LQKENI. The V gene lost 7 bases and the J gene lost 7 bases, with 14 bases spanning the gap. As DNA, the CDR3 is TGTGCCAGCTTCCAGGCGGGTTGGAATGAGCAGTTCTTC. Translating it yields CASFQAGWNEQFF.

V and J are TRBV4-3 and TRBJ2-1, with 8 bases identical to TRBD2. The CDR3 totals 16 residues. Germline lookup yields CDR1 LGHNA and CDR2 YSLEER. V gave up 0 bases and J gave up 8 bases; unmatched junction bases: 9. CDR3 region: CASSQDWSGSWDEQFF. The CDR3 region has the DNA TGCGCCAGCAGCCAAGATTGGAGCGGGAGTTGGGATGAGCAGTTCTTC.

V gene TRBV4-2 combines with J gene TRBJ2-7; tentative D call: TRBD2 (6 bases). Trimming left V 2 bases short and J 2 bases short, with 19 bases between. CDR3 length equals 17 residues. The germline V gene encodes CDR1 LGHNA and CDR2 YNFKEQ. The CDR3 loop reads CASSQSGDGYTAYEQYF. The CDR3 region has the DNA TGTGCCAGCAGCCAATCGGGGGATGGCTATACGGCCTACGAGCAGTACTTC.

V gene TRBV19 combines with J gene TRBJ2-3, with D possibly called TRBD1 or TRBD2 (6 bases each). The CDR3 consists of 17 residues. The germline CDR1 and CDR2 sequences are LNHDA and SQIVND (reference sequence). Between the trimmed V and J ends, which lost 7 bases and 2 bases, there was a span of 22 bases. CDR3 bases: TGTGCCAGTACTTCTTCGGGGGCCGTCCCCACCACAGATACGCAGTATTTT. Amino acids: CASTSSGAVPTTDTQYF.

The rearrangement joins TRBV7-2 to TRBJ2-7; D might be TRBD2 (5 bases). The V end lost 1 base, the J end lost 7 bases, and 14 bases lay between the germline ends. This CDR3 contains 14 residues. Germline CDR1 reads SGHTA; CDR2 reads FQGNSA. The CDR3 nucleotides read TGTGCCAGCAGCTTAGGTTCGCAATCGGGGGAGCAGTACTTC. Protein: CASSLGSQSGEQYF.

The rearrangement links TRBV5-1 to TRBJ2-1; 7 bases align to TRBD1. The CDR3 has 13 residues. Germline CDR1 is SGHRS and CDR2 is YFSETQ. V was pared by 4 bases and J by 6 bases, with 4 bases of the junction left unmatched. The DNA of the CDR3 is TGCGCCAGCAGCCCCGGACAGGCCAATGAGCAGTTCTTC. Its protein is CASSPGQANEQFF.

This clone was seen a handful of times. The V and J genes are TRBV29-1 and TRBJ1-1; 8 positions match TRBD1. Germline V gene data show CDR1 as SQVTM and CDR2 as ANQGSEA. V lost 7 bases, J lost 5 bases, and 6 bases stayed unmatched. The CDR3 spans 12 residues. CDR3: CSASDRGTEAFF. The CDR3 bases are TGCAGCGCAAGTGACAGGGGAACTGAAGCTTTCTTT.

V usage is TRBV5-4 and J usage is TRBJ2-7, with 16 bases fitting TRBD2. V was clipped by 6 bases and J by 5 bases; unmatched bases: 14. CDR1 SGHNT and CDR2 YYREEE come from the germline V gene (reference sequence). This CDR3 is 18 amino acids long. The CDR3 DNA reads as TGTGCCAGCACCAACTGGGGGGGGACTAGCGGGAGGGTAGACGAGCAGTACTTC. It translates to CASTNWGGTSGRVDEQYF.

The rearrangement links TRBV5-3 to TRBJ1-5, with D possibly TRBD1 on 5 matching bases. TRBV5-3 is labeled an ORF, and its function is uncertain. Deletions cut 2 bases from V and 2 bases from J, with 8 bases between. The CDR3 loop spans 14 amino acids. CDR3 protein: CARSFRRGNQPQHF. As DNA, the CDR3 is TGTGCCAGAAGCTTCCGCAGGGGCAATCAGCCCCAGCATTTT.

V and J are TRBV28 and TRBJ2-6; 8 bases are shared with TRBD1. Germline CDR1 reads MDHEN; CDR2 reads SYDVKM. The CDR3 runs 14 residues. The ends lost 9 bases at V and 4 bases at J; junction bases unmatched: 5. CDR3: CASGQGWGANVLTF. CDR3 sequence (DNA): TGTGCCAGTGGACAGGGCTGGGGGGCCAACGTCCTGACTTTC.

The rearrangement links TRBV7-7 to TRBJ2-2, with 11 bases lining up with TRBD2. Germline trimming cut 1 base from V and 2 bases from J; bases unmatched to any gene: 3. Germline CDR1 reads SSHAT; CDR2 reads FNYEAQ (reference sequence). The CDR3 consists of 17 residues. DNA for the CDR3: TGTGCCAGCAGCTTAGGAACTAGCGGGGGCAACACCGGGGAGCTGTTTTTT. It yields the protein CASSLGTSGGNTGELFF. Full variable domain (missing parts from reference TRBV7-7 and TRBJ2-2): GAGVSQSPRYKVTKRGQDVTLRCDPISSHATLYWYQQALGQGPEFLTYFNYEAQPDKSGLPSDRFSAERPEGSISTLTIQRTEQRDSAMYRCASSLGTSGGNTGELFFGEGSRLTVL.

The chain links TRBV27 to TRBJ1-2, with TRBD1 matching 7 bases. CDR3 length: 13 residues. V shed 2 bases, J shed 4 bases, and the junction held 1 base outside the gene matches. From germline, CDR1 is MNHEY and CDR2 SMNVEV (reference sequence). The CDR3 nucleotides are TGTGCCAGCAGTTTAGGGACAGCCTATGGCTACACCTTC. Amino acid sequence: CASSLGTAYGYTF.

The chain recombines TRBV19 with TRBJ2-7; 12 bases agree with TRBD2. This CDR3 has 18 amino acids. CDR1 and CDR2 (germline): LNHDA, SQIVND (reference sequence). J was trimmed by 0 bases and V by 3 bases; bases with no gene match: 9. CDR3 sequence (DNA): TGTGCCAGTAGTATTGAACTAGCGGGAGGAATCTTCTCCTACGAGCAGTACTTC. As protein: CASSIELAGGIFSYEQYF.

This clone was picked up many times. The V and J genes are TRBV25-1 and TRBJ1-1, with 7 nucleotides matching TRBD1. Trimming took 4 bases from V and 7 from J; bases not matched to a gene: 6. CDR3 length: 13 amino acids. Germline loops: CDR1 MGHDK, CDR2 SYGVNS. Here the CDR3 reads CASSVRTGIEAFF. For the CDR3, the DNA is TGTGCCAGCAGTGTACGGACAGGCATTGAAGCTTTCTTT.

The V gene is TRBV4-3, the J gene TRBJ1-2; D remains unclear. V lost 0 bases and J lost 4, with 12 bases in between. The V gene's germline CDR1 is LGHNA and CDR2 YSLEER. The CDR3 covers 15 residues. This CDR3 reads CASSQDIGRSYGYTF. The CDR3 DNA follows: TGCGCCAGCAGCCAAGATATAGGACGGTCCTATGGCTACACCTTC.

CDR3 sequence reads: CASSWDRVHDSNQPQHF. CDR3 DNA sequence: TGTGCCAGCAGCTGGGACAGGGTACACGATAGCAATCAGCCCCAGCATTTT. The chain combines TRBV7-3 with TRBJ1-5, with TRBD1 matching over 9 bases. The length of the CDR3 is 17 residues. CDR1 is SGHTA, CDR2 FQGTGA, per germline. The J segment lost 0 bases and the V segment lost 4 bases, leaving 7 bases of the junction unmatched.

J is TRBJ2-2 and V is TRBV6-6; a weak D match, TRBD1 (6 bases). The germline V and J ends were trimmed by 4 bases and 4 bases, with 13 bases remaining between them. CDR3 size: 15 residues. Germline values: CDR1 MNHNY, CDR2 SVGAGI (reference sequence). The CDR3: CASSFTRDITGELFF. The CDR3 DNA reads as TGTGCCAGCAGTTTCACCCGGGACATCACCGGGGAGCTGTTTTTT.

This clone was recorded a few times. The V gene is TRBV6-6, the J gene TRBJ2-5; D is tentatively TRBD1 or TRBD2 (5 bases each). Germline V gene lookup returns CDR1 MNHNY and CDR2 SVGAGI (reference sequence). The CDR3 loop spans 14 amino acids. Trimming took off 2 bases at V and 6 bases at J, with 13 bases between the two ends. For the CDR3, the DNA is TGTGCCAGCAGTTACGCGCTAGGGGAGCAGACCCAGTACTTC. Protein sequence: CASSYALGEQTQYF.

The chain couples TRBV5-1 to TRBJ2-2; possible D gene TRBD2, 6 bases. Germline V gene lookup returns CDR1 SGHRS and CDR2 YFSETQ. V gave up 3 bases and J gave up 7 bases, with 19 bases separating them. CDR3 length: 16 amino acids. The CDR3 bases are TGCGCCAGCAGCTCAACCGGGAGATCCACCGGCGGGGAGCTGTTTTTT. As protein: CASSSTGRSTGGELFF.